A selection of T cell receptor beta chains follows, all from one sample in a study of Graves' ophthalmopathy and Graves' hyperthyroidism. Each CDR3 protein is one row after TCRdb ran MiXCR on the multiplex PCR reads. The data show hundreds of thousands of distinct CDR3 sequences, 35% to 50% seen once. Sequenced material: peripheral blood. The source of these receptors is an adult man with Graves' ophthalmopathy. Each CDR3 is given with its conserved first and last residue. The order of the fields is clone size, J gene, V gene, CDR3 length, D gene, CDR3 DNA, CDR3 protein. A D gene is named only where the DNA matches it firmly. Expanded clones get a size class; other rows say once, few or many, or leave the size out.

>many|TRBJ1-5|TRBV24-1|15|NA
TGTGCCACCAGTGGCGGGGATGGGAGCAATCAGCCCCAGCATTTT
CATSGGDGSNQPQHF
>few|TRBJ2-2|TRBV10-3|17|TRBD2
TGTGCCACCTGGACTAGCGGGAGGGCCCCTAACACCGGGGAGCTGTTTTTT
CATWTSGRAPNTGELFF
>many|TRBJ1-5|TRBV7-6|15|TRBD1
TGTGCCAGCAGCTTAGGTCCACAGGGGAATCAGCCCCAGCATTTT
CASSLGPQGNQPQHF
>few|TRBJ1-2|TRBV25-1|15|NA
TGTGCCAGCAGTTCCCCGGGATTACTTAACTATGGCTACACCTTC
CASSSPGLLNYGYTF
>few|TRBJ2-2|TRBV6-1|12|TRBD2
TGTGCCAGCAGTGGGGAGGGCGGGGAGCTGTTTTTT
CASSGEGGELFF
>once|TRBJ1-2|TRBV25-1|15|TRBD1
TGTGCCAGCAGTTCACCTGGACAGGGGGGCTATGGCTACACCTTC
CASSSPGQGGYGYTF
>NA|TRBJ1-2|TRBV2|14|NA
TGTGCCAGCAACACCGGACTCGCAAACTATGGCTACACCTTC
CASNTGLANYGYTF
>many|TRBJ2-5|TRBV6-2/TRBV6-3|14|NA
TGTGCCAGCAGTTACGTCGTACGCCAAGAGACCCAGTACTTC
CASSYVVRQETQYF
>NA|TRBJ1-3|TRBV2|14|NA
TGTGCCAGCAATGAAACAGGGACTGGAAACACCATATATTTT
CASNETGTGNTIYF
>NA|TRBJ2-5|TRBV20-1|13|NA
TGCAGTGCTAGAGAAGATCCCCAAGAGACCCAGTACTTC
CSAREDPQETQYF
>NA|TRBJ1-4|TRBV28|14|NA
TGTGCCAGCAGTTTCCGGACGGACAATGAAAAACTGTTTTTT
CASSFRTDNEKLFF
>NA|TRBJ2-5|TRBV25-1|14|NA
TGTGCCAGCAGCATAGCCCGGGCGGGAGAGACCCAGTACTTC
CASSIARAGETQYF
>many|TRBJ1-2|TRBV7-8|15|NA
TGTGCCAGCAGCTCCCGACAGACTCATAACTATGGCTACACCTTC
CASSSRQTHNYGYTF
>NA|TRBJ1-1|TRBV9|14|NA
TGTGCCAGCAGCGTACGGGGGGCCCACACTGAAGCTTTCTTT
CASSVRGAHTEAFF
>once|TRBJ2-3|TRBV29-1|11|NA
TGCAGCGCGGATGTCACAGATACGCAGTATTTT
CSADVTDTQYF
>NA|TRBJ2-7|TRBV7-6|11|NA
TGTGCCAGGGACAGCTCCTACGAGCAGTACTTC
CARDSSYEQYF
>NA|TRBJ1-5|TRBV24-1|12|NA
TGTGCCAGCAATAGGTGGGGTCAGCCCCAGCATTTT
CASNRWGQPQHF
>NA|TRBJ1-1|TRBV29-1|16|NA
TGTGCCAGCAGCCAAGTAGGGTCGGGGCTTTACACTGAAGCTTTCTTT
CASSQVGSGLYTEAFF
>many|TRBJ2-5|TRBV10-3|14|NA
TGTGCCATCAGTGAGGGGGGAGCGGAAGAGACCCAGTACTTC
CAISEGGAEETQYF
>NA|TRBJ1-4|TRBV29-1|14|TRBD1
TGCAGCGTTGAAGAGGGACAGGGAAATGAAAAACTGTTTTTT
CSVEEGQGNEKLFF
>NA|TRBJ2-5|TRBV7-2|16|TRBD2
TGCGCCAGCAGCCAGGTAGCGGGAGGGCCCCAAGAGACCCAGTACTTC
CASSQVAGGPQETQYF
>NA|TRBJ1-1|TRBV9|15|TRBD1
TGTGCCAGCAGCCAAGCCGGACAGGGAGACACTGAAGCTTTCTTT
CASSQAGQGDTEAFF
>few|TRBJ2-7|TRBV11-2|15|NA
TGTGCCAGCAGCTCGAGGGGCTCTCGTTGGGGCGAGCAGTACTTC
CASSSRGSRWGEQYF
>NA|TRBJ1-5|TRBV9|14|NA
TGTGCCATCGTTTCATCCGGGGACAATCAGCCCCAGCATTTT
CAIVSSGDNQPQHF
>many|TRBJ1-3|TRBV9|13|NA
TGTGCCAGCACGAGGGAAGGTGGAAACACCATATATTTT
CASTREGGNTIYF
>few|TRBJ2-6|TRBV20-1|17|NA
TGCAGTGCCAAGGGCGGGGCAGGGCCTTCTGGGGCCAACGTCCTGACTTTC
CSAKGGAGPSGANVLTF
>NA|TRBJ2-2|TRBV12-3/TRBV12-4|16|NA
TGTGCCAGCAGTTCCGTCACGAGCCCGAACACCGGGGAGCTGTTTTTT
CASSSVTSPNTGELFF
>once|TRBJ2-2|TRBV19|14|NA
TGTGCCAGTAGTATTCAGGGGGGTTCCGGGGAGCTGTTTTTT
CASSIQGGSGELFF
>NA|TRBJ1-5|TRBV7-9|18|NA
TGCGCCAGCAGCCAAGATTTTGCCGGCGGCCATCGGACGAAGCCCCAGCATTTT
CASSQDFAGGHRTKPQHF
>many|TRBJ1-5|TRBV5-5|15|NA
TGTGCCAGCAGCGCCGACGGGGGTGGGATCAAACCCCAGCATTTT
CASSADGGGIKPQHF
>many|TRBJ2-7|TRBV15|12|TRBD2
TGTGCCACCACGGGGGGAGGCTACGAGCAGTACTTC
CATTGGGYEQYF
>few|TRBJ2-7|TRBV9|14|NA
TGTGCCAGCAGCGTAGCCGGCAATACCTACGAGCAGTACTTC
CASSVAGNTYEQYF
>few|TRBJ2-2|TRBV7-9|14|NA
TGTGCCAGCAGCTCCAGGGTACCCACCGGGGAGCTGTTTTTT
CASSSRVPTGELFF
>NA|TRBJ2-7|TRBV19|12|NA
TGTGCCAGTAGTATTGACAGCTACGAGCAGTACTTC
CASSIDSYEQYF
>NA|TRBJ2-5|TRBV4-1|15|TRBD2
TGCGCCAGCAGCCAGCTACGGGGGGGGCAAGAGACCCAGTACTTC
CASSQLRGGQETQYF
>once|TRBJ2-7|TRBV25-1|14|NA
TGTGCCAGCAGTTTGCAAGTGGGTACATACGAGCAGTACTTC
CASSLQVGTYEQYF
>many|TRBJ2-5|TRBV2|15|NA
TGTGCCAGCAGTGGCCTTGCGGTAACCCAAGAGACCCAGTACTTC
CASSGLAVTQETQYF
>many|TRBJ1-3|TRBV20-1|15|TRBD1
TGCAGTGCTAATCGGGACAGCGTCTCTGGAAACACCATATATTTT
CSANRDSVSGNTIYF
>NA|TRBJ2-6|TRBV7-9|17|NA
TGTGCCAGCAGCTCAAAGCCGGGGAGCGGGGGGGCCAACGTCCTGACTTTC
CASSSKPGSGGANVLTF
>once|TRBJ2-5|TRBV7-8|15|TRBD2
TGTGCCAGCAGCACTAGCGGGACGGGGCATGAGACCCAGTACTTC
CASSTSGTGHETQYF
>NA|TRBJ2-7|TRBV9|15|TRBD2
TGTGCCAGCAGCGCGACTAGCGGGGGCTCCTACGAGCAGTACTTC
CASSATSGGSYEQYF
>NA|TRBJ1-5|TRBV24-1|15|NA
TGTGCCACCAGTGTGGGGCAGGGCGTCGGTCAGCCCCAGCATTTT
CATSVGQGVGQPQHF
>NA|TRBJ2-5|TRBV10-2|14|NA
TGTGCCAGCAGTTACTCAAAGAGCAGAGAGACCCAGTACTTC
CASSYSKSRETQYF
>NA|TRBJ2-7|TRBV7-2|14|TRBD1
TGTGCCAGCAGCTTAGGACAGGGGCTCGACGAGCAGTACTTC
CASSLGQGLDEQYF
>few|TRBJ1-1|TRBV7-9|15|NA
TGTGCCAGCAGCTTAGCGACCGGTGGTCTCACTGAAGCTTTCTTT
CASSLATGGLTEAFF
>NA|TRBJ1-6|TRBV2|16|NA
TGTGCCAGCAGTGAATGGGACACCGAATATAATTCACCCCTCCACTTT
CASSEWDTEYNSPLHF
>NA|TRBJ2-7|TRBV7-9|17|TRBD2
TGTGCCAGCAGCTTGATTCCCCGGCGGGGGAAGCCTGACGAGCAGTACTTC
CASSLIPRRGKPDEQYF
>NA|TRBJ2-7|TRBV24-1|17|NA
TGTGCCACCAGGCAATTAGTAAGCGGGACAGGACCCTACGAGCAGTACTTC
CATRQLVSGTGPYEQYF
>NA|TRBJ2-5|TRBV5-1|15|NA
TGCGCCAGCAGCAAATCGACAGGCGGAATAGAGACCCAGTACTTC
CASSKSTGGIETQYF
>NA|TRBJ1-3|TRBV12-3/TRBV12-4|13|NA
TGTGCCAGCACTCAGAACTCTGGAAACACCATATATTTT
CASTQNSGNTIYF